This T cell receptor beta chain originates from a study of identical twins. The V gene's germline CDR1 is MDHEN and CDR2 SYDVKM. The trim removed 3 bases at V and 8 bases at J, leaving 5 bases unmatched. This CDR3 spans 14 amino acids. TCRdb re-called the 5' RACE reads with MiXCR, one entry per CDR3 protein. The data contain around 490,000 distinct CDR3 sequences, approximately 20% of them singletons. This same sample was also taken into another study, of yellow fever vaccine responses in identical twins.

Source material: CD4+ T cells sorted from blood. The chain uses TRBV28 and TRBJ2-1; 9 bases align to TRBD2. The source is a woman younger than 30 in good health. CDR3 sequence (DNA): TGTGCCAGCAGTTTTGCGGGGGGGAGGTATGAGCAGTTCTTC. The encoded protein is CASSFAGGRYEQFF.